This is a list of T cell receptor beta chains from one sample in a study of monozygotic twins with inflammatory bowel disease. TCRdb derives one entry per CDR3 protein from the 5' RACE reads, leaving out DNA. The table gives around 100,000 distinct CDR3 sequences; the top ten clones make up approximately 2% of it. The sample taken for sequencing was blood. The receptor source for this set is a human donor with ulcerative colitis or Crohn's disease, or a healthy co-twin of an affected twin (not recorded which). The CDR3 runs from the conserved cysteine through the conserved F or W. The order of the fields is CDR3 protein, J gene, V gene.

CDR3 protein: CASSWGRTGGRETQYF; J gene: TRBJ2-5; V gene: TRBV7-8
CDR3 protein: CSARVPSGFSYEQYF; J gene: TRBJ2-7; V gene: TRBV20-1
CDR3 protein: CAIRQVGVGEQYF; J gene: TRBJ2-7; V gene: TRBV7-2
CDR3 protein: CASRQGLAGGDEQFF; J gene: TRBJ2-1; V gene: TRBV7-2
CDR3 protein: CASSSTGFYNEQFF; J gene: TRBJ2-1; V gene: TRBV4-3
CDR3 protein: CASSLRGTYEQYF; J gene: TRBJ2-7; V gene: TRBV7-2
CDR3 protein: CASSLWGRGTQNEKLFF; J gene: TRBJ1-4; V gene: TRBV27
CDR3 protein: CASSVSGTVKNIQYF; J gene: TRBJ2-4; V gene: TRBV9
CDR3 protein: CASSNSDLSYNSPLHF; J gene: TRBJ1-6; V gene: TRBV5-1
CDR3 protein: CASSPGDQPQHF; J gene: TRBJ1-5; V gene: TRBV2